A selection of T cell receptor beta chains follows, all from one sample in a study of blood T cell repertoires in COVID-19. The method was immunoSEQ multiplex PCR; TCRdb's version includes in-frame clones alone and lacks a portion of them. This table has 200,000 to 300,000 clones, 70% to 90% appearing once. Sequencing input: peripheral blood. Source of these receptors: a woman between 50 and 59 years old with acute or convalescent COVID-19. Each CDR3 is given with its conserved first and last residue. Fields, in order: CDR3 DNA, CDR3 protein, D gene, V gene, clone size, J gene. D genes are given only for firm matches. Some rows have no size entry. The others give once, few or many, or a class for an expanded clone.

CDR3 DNA: TGTGCCAGCAGCCGGGACAGTAATGAAAAACTGTTTTTT; CDR3 protein: CASSRDSNEKLFF; D gene: TRBD1; V gene: TRBV6-5; clone size: -; J gene: TRBJ1-4
CDR3 DNA: TGTGCTAGTGGTTTGGCCGTTAGCGGGTACAATGAGCAGTTCTTC; CDR3 protein: CASGLAVSGYNEQFF; D gene: TRBD2; V gene: TRBV12-5; clone size: -; J gene: TRBJ2-1
CDR3 DNA: TGTGCCAGCAGCCCACAGGGTTGGCAAGGCTACACCTTC; CDR3 protein: CASSPQGWQGYTF; D gene: -; V gene: TRBV5-8; clone size: -; J gene: TRBJ1-2
CDR3 DNA: TGTGCCAGTAGTACCTTGAGGGACAGGGGATACGAGCAGTACTTC; CDR3 protein: CASSTLRDRGYEQYF; D gene: TRBD1; V gene: TRBV19; clone size: -; J gene: TRBJ2-7
CDR3 DNA: TGTGCCAGCAGTCCTACCGGGACAGGGACGCATCAGCCCCAGCATTTT; CDR3 protein: CASSPTGTGTHQPQHF; D gene: TRBD1; V gene: TRBV7-9; clone size: once; J gene: TRBJ1-5
CDR3 DNA: TGTGCCAGCAGCTTGGAACAGATCTCCTACGAGCAGTACTTC; CDR3 protein: CASSLEQISYEQYF; D gene: -; V gene: TRBV5-4; clone size: -; J gene: TRBJ2-7
CDR3 DNA: TGTGCCAGCAGCACAGAGTACCTTAATTCACCCCTCCACTTT; CDR3 protein: CASSTEYLNSPLHF; D gene: -; V gene: TRBV27; clone size: -; J gene: TRBJ1-6
CDR3 DNA: TGCAGCGTCCTTGACTTTAATGAGCAGTTCTTC; CDR3 protein: CSVLDFNEQFF; D gene: -; V gene: TRBV29-1; clone size: -; J gene: TRBJ2-1
CDR3 DNA: TGTGCCAGCAGCGTAGTGCTGCGGTTCTCCTACGAGCAGTACTTC; CDR3 protein: CASSVVLRFSYEQYF; D gene: -; V gene: TRBV9; clone size: once; J gene: TRBJ2-7
CDR3 DNA: TGTGCCAGCAGTTTGTTCCCGGGACAGATGGTCTACGAGCAGTACTTC; CDR3 protein: CASSLFPGQMVYEQYF; D gene: TRBD1; V gene: TRBV28; clone size: -; J gene: TRBJ2-7
CDR3 DNA: TGTGCCATCAGTGTTCAGGAACCCTACGAGCAGTACTTC; CDR3 protein: CAISVQEPYEQYF; D gene: -; V gene: TRBV10-3; clone size: -; J gene: TRBJ2-7
CDR3 DNA: TGTGCCAGCAGTGGGGAGAGGTCTGCTTTTCGAACCGGCTACGAGCAGTACTTC; CDR3 protein: CASSGERSAFRTGYEQYF; D gene: -; V gene: TRBV2; clone size: -; J gene: TRBJ2-7
CDR3 DNA: TGCGCCAGCAGCTTGGAAGCAGGATCCTACGAGCAGTACTTC; CDR3 protein: CASSLEAGSYEQYF; D gene: -; V gene: TRBV5-1; clone size: -; J gene: TRBJ2-7
CDR3 DNA: TGTGCCAGCAGCTTAAAAGGGCTAGCTAACACCGGGGAGCTGTTTTTT; CDR3 protein: CASSLKGLANTGELFF; D gene: -; V gene: TRBV7-3; clone size: few; J gene: TRBJ2-2
CDR3 DNA: TGTGCCAGCCAGGACAGGTCCGGAAGCTACACCTTC; CDR3 protein: CASQDRSGSYTF; D gene: TRBD1; V gene: TRBV9; clone size: -; J gene: TRBJ1-2
CDR3 DNA: TGTGCCAGTAGTATACAGGGCGCGGGAGTGGTGGAGCAGTACTTC; CDR3 protein: CASSIQGAGVVEQYF; D gene: TRBD2; V gene: TRBV19; clone size: -; J gene: TRBJ2-7
CDR3 DNA: TGTGCCATCAGTGGCGGGGCAGTTGGAATGAACACTGAAGCTTTCTTT; CDR3 protein: CAISGGAVGMNTEAFF; D gene: -; V gene: TRBV10-3; clone size: -; J gene: TRBJ1-1
CDR3 DNA: TGCGCCAGCAGCCAAGCACTGGGGGGAGCCAAAAACATTCAGTACTTC; CDR3 protein: CASSQALGGAKNIQYF; D gene: -; V gene: TRBV4-3; clone size: -; J gene: TRBJ2-4
CDR3 DNA: TGTGCCAGTAGGCGGGCTAGCGGGAGAAGGAATGAGCAGTTCTTC; CDR3 protein: CASRRASGRRNEQFF; D gene: TRBD2; V gene: TRBV19; clone size: -; J gene: TRBJ2-1
CDR3 DNA: TGTGCCAGCAGCTCGGGACAGCCGAATCAGCCCCAGCATTTT; CDR3 protein: CASSSGQPNQPQHF; D gene: TRBD1; V gene: TRBV7-9; clone size: -; J gene: TRBJ1-5
CDR3 DNA: TGTGCCACCCGTCCGGGACAGCCTAATGAAAAACTGTTTTTT; CDR3 protein: CATRPGQPNEKLFF; D gene: TRBD1; V gene: TRBV27; clone size: -; J gene: TRBJ1-4
CDR3 DNA: TGTGCCAGCAGCATCGGACAGGAAATTTATAATTCACCCCTCCACTTT; CDR3 protein: CASSIGQEIYNSPLHF; D gene: TRBD1; V gene: TRBV11-2; clone size: -; J gene: TRBJ1-6